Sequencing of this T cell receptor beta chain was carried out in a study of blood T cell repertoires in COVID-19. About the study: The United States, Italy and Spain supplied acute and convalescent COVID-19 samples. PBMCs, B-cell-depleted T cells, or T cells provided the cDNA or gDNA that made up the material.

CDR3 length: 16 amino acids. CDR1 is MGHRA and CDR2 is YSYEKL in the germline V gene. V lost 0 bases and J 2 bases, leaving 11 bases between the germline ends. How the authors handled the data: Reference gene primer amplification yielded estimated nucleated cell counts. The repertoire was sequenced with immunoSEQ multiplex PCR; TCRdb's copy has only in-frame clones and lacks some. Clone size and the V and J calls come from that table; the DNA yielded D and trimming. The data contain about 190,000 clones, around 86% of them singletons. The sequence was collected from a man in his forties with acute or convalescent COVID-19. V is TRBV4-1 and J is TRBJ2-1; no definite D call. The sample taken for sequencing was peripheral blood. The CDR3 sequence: CASSQDPLGTYNEQFF. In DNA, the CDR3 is TGCGCCAGCAGCCAAGATCCCCTAGGAACCTACAATGAGCAGTTCTTC.